This T cell receptor (beta chain) was identified in a study of blood T cell repertoires in COVID-19. Germline assignment: CDR1 SGHRS and CDR2 YFSETQ. The V gene lost 3 bases and the J gene lost 3 bases, with 12 bases spanning the gap. The CDR3 spans 15 residues. This table comes from immunoSEQ multiplex PCR, and its TCRdb copy is limited to in-frame clones, with some not included. The data contain some 30,000 clones, roughly four fifths of them singletons. The genes are TRBV5-1 and TRBJ2-2, with D maybe TRBD2 (6 bases). The clonotype comes from a man between 65 and 85 years old with active COVID-19. The sample consisted of peripheral blood. The CDR3 spells CASSWSGSDTGELFF. In nucleotides, the CDR3 is TGCGCCAGCAGCTGGAGCGGGTCCGACACCGGGGAGCTGTTTTTT.